The rows below give T cell receptor beta chains drawn from one sample of a study of T cells after yellow fever vaccination. TCRdb independently ran MiXCR on the 5' RACE reads; one entry per CDR3 protein. The data contain about 42,000 distinct CDR3 sequences, about 6.3% of them singletons. The source material was PBMCs, either bulk or a sorted T-cell subset (CD4+, CD8+, memory, or dextramer-sorted; not recorded which), sampled 45 days after the yellow fever booster vaccination. The receptors originated from a man aged 25-45 years who received the YFV17D yellow fever vaccine. The CDR3 runs from the conserved cysteine through the conserved F or W. The D gene is left open where the match is weak. Some rows mark clone size as missing; the rest say once, few, many or name a class of expanded clone.

TRBJ2-5 | TRBV7-2 | NA | many | CASSVSEGQETQYF | TGTGCCAGCAGCGTGAGCGAGGGCCAAGAGACCCAGTACTTC
TRBJ1-4 | TRBV20-1 | NA | many | CSARMDPTNEKLFF | TGCAGTGCTAGAATGGATCCAACTAATGAAAAACTGTTTTTT
TRBJ1-2 | TRBV5-4 | NA | many | CASSLAEDNLNYGYTF | TGTGCCAGCAGCTTGGCTGAGGACAATTTAAACTATGGCTACACCTTC
TRBJ2-2 | TRBV3-1 | TRBD2 | NA | CAFIGTTGSGNLNTGELFF | TGTGCCTTCATCGGGACTACGGGTAGCGGGAACCTGAACACCGGGGAGCTGTTTTTT
TRBJ2-1 | TRBV12-3/TRBV12-4 | NA | many | CASGRRGNEQFF | TGTGCCAGCGGGAGGAGGGGGAATGAGCAGTTCTTC
TRBJ1-3 | TRBV2 | NA | many | CASRAANDNGNTIYF | TGTGCCAGCAGAGCCGCGAACGATAATGGAAACACCATATATTTT
TRBJ2-1 | TRBV7-2 | NA | few | CASTIWKEQFF | TGTGCCAGCACTATTTGGAAGGAGCAGTTCTTC
TRBJ2-7 | TRBV5-1 | TRBD1 | many | CASSSGQGAIEQYF | TGCGCCAGCAGCTCGGGACAGGGGGCTATCGAGCAGTACTTC
TRBJ2-2 | TRBV20-1 | TRBD2 | many | CSAGTSGNTGELFF | TGCAGTGCCGGGACTAGCGGGAACACCGGGGAGCTGTTTTTT
TRBJ1-5 | TRBV28 | NA | many | CASSRSPQPQHF | TGTGCCAGCAGCCGGAGCCCCCAGCCCCAGCATTTT
TRBJ1-2 | TRBV7-8 | NA | few | CASSEGRIYGYTF | TGTGCCAGCAGCGAAGGACGGATATATGGCTACACCTTC
TRBJ1-1 | TRBV15 | NA | many | CATSREGLEAFF | TGTGCCACCAGCAGAGAGGGGCTTGAAGCTTTCTTT
TRBJ2-3 | TRBV7-2 | NA | NA | CASSSGLNTDTQYF | TGTGCCAGCAGCTCCGGACTTAACACAGATACGCAGTATTTT
TRBJ2-7 | TRBV12-3/TRBV12-4 | NA | many | CASSLYPYEQYF | TGTGCCAGCAGTTTGTACCCCTACGAGCAGTACTTC
TRBJ1-3 | TRBV29-1 | TRBD1 | NA | CSVDTSQGKSSGNTIYF | TGCAGCGTGGACACCTCACAGGGGAAGAGCTCTGGAAACACCATATATTTT